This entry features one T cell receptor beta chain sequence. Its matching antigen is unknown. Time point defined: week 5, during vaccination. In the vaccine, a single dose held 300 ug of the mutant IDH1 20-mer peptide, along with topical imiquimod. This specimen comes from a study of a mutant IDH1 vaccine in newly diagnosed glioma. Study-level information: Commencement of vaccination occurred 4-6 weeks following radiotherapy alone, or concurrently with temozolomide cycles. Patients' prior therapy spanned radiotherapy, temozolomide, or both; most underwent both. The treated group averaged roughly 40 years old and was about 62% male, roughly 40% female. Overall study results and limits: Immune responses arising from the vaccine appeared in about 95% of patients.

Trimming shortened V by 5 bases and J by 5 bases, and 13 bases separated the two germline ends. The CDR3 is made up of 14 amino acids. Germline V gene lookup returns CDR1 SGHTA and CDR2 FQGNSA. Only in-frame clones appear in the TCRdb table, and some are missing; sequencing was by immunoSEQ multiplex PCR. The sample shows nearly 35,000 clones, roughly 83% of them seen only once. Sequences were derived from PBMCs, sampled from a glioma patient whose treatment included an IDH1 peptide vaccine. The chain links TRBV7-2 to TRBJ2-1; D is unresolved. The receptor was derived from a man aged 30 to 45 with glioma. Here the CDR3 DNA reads TGTGCCAGCAGCCCCAGCGACGGAAACAATGAGCAGTTCTTC. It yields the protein CASSPSDGNNEQFF.